What follows is one T cell receptor beta chain and its context. Its matching antigen is unknown. The sample's time point: naive CD8 control sorted from an acute-time-point sample. Only in-frame clones appear in the TCRdb table, and some are missing; sequencing was by immunoSEQ multiplex PCR. The sample contains tens of thousands of clones, 80% to 90% of which appear only once. These data are taken from a study of CD8 T cells in acute hepatitis C reinfection. Study results and caveats: Bulk TCRbeta-only sequencing left public clonotype pairing undetermined. One of thirteen outcome-independent public clonotypes used V04-02/J02-02. CDR3 sequences shared with other epitopes were rare.

Specimen: naive CD8+ T cells from PBMCs. The TCR comes from a man aged 25 to 40 with chronic hepatitis C.

The CDR3 is CASSDGSPPDTQYF. The CDR3 DNA reads TGCGCCAGCAGTGATGGGTCTCCTCCAGATACGCAGTATTTT. This chain connects TRBV10-2 to TRBJ2-3; no clear D gene. The germline CDR1 and CDR2 sequences are WSHSY and SAAADI. Trimming left V 3 bases short and J 4 bases short, with 11 bases between. The CDR3 consists of 14 residues.